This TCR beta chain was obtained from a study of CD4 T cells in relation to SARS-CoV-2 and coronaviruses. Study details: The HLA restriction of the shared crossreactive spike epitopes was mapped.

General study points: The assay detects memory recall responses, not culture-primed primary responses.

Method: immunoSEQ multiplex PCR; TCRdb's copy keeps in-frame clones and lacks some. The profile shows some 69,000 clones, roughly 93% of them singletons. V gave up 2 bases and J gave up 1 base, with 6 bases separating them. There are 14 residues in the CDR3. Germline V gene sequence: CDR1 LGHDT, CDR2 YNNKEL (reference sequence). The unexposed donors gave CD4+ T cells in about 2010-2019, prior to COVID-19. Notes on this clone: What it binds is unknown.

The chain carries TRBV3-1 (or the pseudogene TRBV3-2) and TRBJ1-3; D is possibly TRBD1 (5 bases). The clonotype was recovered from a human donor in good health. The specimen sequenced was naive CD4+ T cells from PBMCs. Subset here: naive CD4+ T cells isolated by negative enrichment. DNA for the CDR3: TGTGCCAGCAGCCAACAGGGATCTGGAAACACCATATATTTT. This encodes CASSQQGSGNTIYF.